The 18 T cell receptor beta chains below all came from one sample that was sequenced in a study of blood T cell repertoires in COVID-19. Generated by immunoSEQ multiplex PCR, the TCRdb table keeps only in-frame clones and is missing some. The sample lists fewer than 300,000 clones; about 87% were seen once. Sequencing was carried out using peripheral blood. The receptors were gathered from a man in his 60s who had recovered from COVID-19.

The rearrangement links TRBV19 to TRBJ2-7; tentatively, D is TRBD2 (7 bases). The CDR3 extends over 14 amino acids. In germline, CDR1 is LNHDA, CDR2 SQIVND (reference sequence). The germline V and J ends were trimmed by 3 bases and 0 bases, with 9 bases remaining between them. The DNA of the CDR3 is TGTGCCAGTAGTATGGGGGGGGCCTCCTACGAGCAGTACTTC. Translation gives CASSMGGASYEQYF.

V gene TRBV30 combines with J gene TRBJ2-7, with TRBD1 as a possible D gene (6 bases). This CDR3 is built from 16 residues. Germline V lookup: CDR1 GTSNPN, CDR2 SVGIG (reference sequence). V lost 5 bases and J lost 6, with 26 bases in between. The CDR3 loop is CAWSQLLGGREGEQYF. The CDR3 DNA follows: TGTGCCTGGTCCCAACTCCTAGGGGGTCGTGAAGGCGAGCAGTACTTC.

The rearrangement links TRBV5-1 to TRBJ2-5, with TRBD2 identical over 11 bases. This CDR3 is built from 16 residues. Germline V gene lookup returns CDR1 SGHRS and CDR2 YFSETQ. V trimming: 0 bases; J trimming: 5 bases; junction bases outside the gene matches: 6. CDR3 sequence: CASSLGVAGGPETQYF. CDR3 coding DNA: TGCGCCAGCAGCTTGGGCGTAGCGGGGGGGCCGGAGACCCAGTACTTC.

CDR3 region: CASNRLNSYEQYF. CDR3 DNA: TGTGCCAGCAACCGACTGAACTCCTACGAGCAGTACTTC. The rearrangement joins TRBV2 to TRBJ2-7; the D is unclear. The CDR3 is 13 amino acids. Germline V gene sequence: CDR1 SNHLY, CDR2 FYNNEI. V lost 7 bases, J lost 0 bases, and 10 bases lay in between.

The rearrangement links TRBV5-1 to TRBJ2-7; 8 nucleotides agree with TRBD2. Germline V lookup: CDR1 SGHRS, CDR2 YFSETQ. The V segment lost 5 bases and the J segment 1 base; nucleotides outside the gene matches: 17. The CDR3 totals 18 residues. This chain's CDR3 is CASRRETIAGITSYEQYF. CDR3 in DNA: TGCGCCAGCAGAAGGGAGACAATAGCGGGGATAACGTCCTACGAGCAGTACTTC.

This clone appeared once. The chain links TRBV6-1 to TRBJ1-1; weak D call: TRBD1 (6 bases). The CDR3 sequence is 13 residues long. The germline V and J ends were trimmed by 2 bases and 11 bases, with 15 bases remaining between them. From germline, CDR1 is MNHNS and CDR2 SASEGT. The CDR3 here is CASSETRGASAFF. The CDR3 DNA sequence: TGTGCCAGCAGTGAAACTCGGGGGGCGAGTGCTTTCTTT.

V gene TRBV29-1 combines with J gene TRBJ2-7; a possible D gene is TRBD2 (6 bases). V was trimmed by 3 bases and J by 6 bases, leaving 18 bases between them. The CDR3 totals 14 residues. The V gene's germline CDR1 is SQVTM and CDR2 ANQGSEA. The CDR3 DNA is TGCAGCGTTGACTCCCCCGGGGGTGGCGTCGAGCAGTACTTC. It specifies CSVDSPGGGVEQYF.

In its sample, this clone was seen once. The J gene is TRBJ1-2, the V gene TRBV9; the D is unclear. This CDR3 spans 13 amino acids. CDR1 and CDR2 (germline): SGDLS, YYNGEE. Trimming removed 2 bases from V and 3 bases from J, with 8 bases in between. This chain's CDR3 is CASSVSQDYGYTF. The CDR3 bases are TGTGCCAGCAGCGTCTCCCAGGACTATGGCTACACCTTC.

The chain recombines TRBV7-8 with TRBJ1-2, with unresolved D. CDR1 SGHVS and CDR2 FQNEAQ come from the germline V gene. V was cut by 5 bases and J by 4 bases, with 17 bases left in between. This CDR3 comprises 15 residues. For the CDR3, the DNA is TGTGCCAGCAGCCCGAAAGAGGCAGTTACCTATGGCTACACCTTC. It encodes CASSPKEAVTYGYTF.

V and J are TRBV6-6 and TRBJ2-3; D possibly corresponds to TRBD2 (7 bases). V dropped 5 bases and J dropped 3 bases, with 18 bases sitting between them. Looked up from germline, CDR1 is MNHNY and CDR2 is SVGAGI (reference sequence). This CDR3 has 16 residues. CDR3 sequence: CASSRLKGGPTDTQYF. The CDR3 nucleotides read TGTGCCAGCAGTCGACTCAAGGGGGGGCCAACAGATACGCAGTATTTT.

This chain links TRBV5-1 with TRBJ1-2, with 7 bases lining up with TRBD1. The CDR3 runs to 15 residues. Losses at the gene ends were 0 bases for V and 4 bases for J; bases not matched to a gene: 6. CDR1 is SGHRS, CDR2 YFSETQ, per germline. The CDR3 is CASSLAPGGPYGYTF. CDR3 coding DNA: TGCGCCAGCAGCTTGGCGCCAGGGGGACCCTATGGCTACACCTTC.

The V and J genes are TRBV6-5 and TRBJ1-2; D is undetermined. CDR3 size: 15 residues. V dropped 0 bases and J dropped 3 bases, with 11 bases sitting between them. CDR1 MNHEY and CDR2 SVGAGI come from the germline V gene. CDR3: CASSYSREADYGYTF. The CDR3 DNA reads TGTGCCAGCAGTTACTCGAGGGAGGCCGACTATGGCTACACCTTC.

The CDR3, as DNA: TGTGCCAGCAGTTCTCGGGACAGGGGGCCTGATGAGCAGTACTTC. Residues: CASSSRDRGPDEQYF. V usage is TRBV27 and J usage is TRBJ2-7; 12 nucleotides agree with TRBD1. The CDR3 consists of 15 residues. Germline CDR1 is MNHEY and CDR2 is SMNVEV (reference sequence). Trimming at V came to 4 bases and at J to 7 bases, leaving 8 bases not matched to a gene.

This rearrangement joins TRBV4-1 to TRBJ1-6; D perhaps matches TRBD1 (6 bases). Germline assignment: CDR1 MGHRA and CDR2 YSYEKL. CDR3 length equals 16 residues. V was clipped by 4 bases and J by 4 bases, with 14 bases between them. The DNA of the CDR3 is TGCGCCAGCAGCCCTCAGACCAGGGGATATAATTCACCCCTCCACTTT. It codes for CASSPQTRGYNSPLHF.

This rearrangement joins TRBV5-1 to TRBJ1-1, with 12 bases fitting TRBD1. CDR3 length: 16 residues. V shed 4 bases, J shed 6 bases, and the junction held 10 bases outside the gene matches. Germline V gene lookup returns CDR1 SGHRS and CDR2 YFSETQ. Written as DNA, the CDR3 is TGCGCCAGCAGCGGGGGACAGGGGGCGGCAATGGCTGAAGCTTTCTTT. Amino acids: CASSGGQGAAMAEAFF. The variable domain in full, completed from reference TRBV5-1 and TRBJ1-1, reads KAGVTQTPRYLIKTRGQQVTLSCSPISGHRSVSWYQQTPGQGLQFLFEYFSETQRNKGNFPGRFSGRQFSNSRSEMNVSTLELGDSALYLCASSGGQGAAMAEAFFGQGTRLTVV.

The chain uses TRBV27 and TRBJ2-3; 15 bases match TRBD2. The V segment lost 3 bases and the J segment 4 bases; nucleotides outside the gene matches: 11. The CDR3 extends over 19 amino acids. In germline, CDR1 is MNHEY, CDR2 SMNVEV (reference sequence). In DNA, the CDR3 is TGTGCCAGCAGTTTTTCCCCCCGGACTAGCGGGGGGGCCCCAGATACGCAGTATTTT. Translation: CASSFSPRTSGGAPDTQYF.

The chain has TRBV4-2 and TRBJ2-2; no clear D gene. The CDR3 runs to 12 residues. Trimming shortened V by 7 bases and J by 6 bases, and 9 bases separated the two germline ends. Germline assignment: CDR1 LGHNA and CDR2 YNFKEQ. The CDR3 here is CASTLSAGELFF. CDR3 bases: TGTGCCAGCACCCTCAGCGCCGGGGAGCTGTTTTTT.

The chain is built from TRBV3-1 (or the pseudogene TRBV3-2) and TRBJ2-3; D remains unclear. Trimming stripped 1 base from V and 4 bases from J, with 6 bases between. This CDR3 contains 13 residues. CDR1 is LGHDT, CDR2 YNNKEL, per germline (reference sequence). CDR3 in amino acids: CASSQVAADTQYF. Here the CDR3 DNA reads TGTGCCAGCAGCCAAGTTGCGGCAGATACGCAGTATTTT.